The T cell receptor (beta chain) under discussion was sequenced for a study of OX40 agonist ivuxolimab in advanced cancers. Study-level background: Ivuxolimab, which is an agonistic anti-OX40 (CD134) antibody, was administered to the patients. Under the entry rules, prior anti-PD-1, anti-PD-L1 or anti-CTLA-4 therapy was allowed, and 40% had some. Dosing consisted of intravenous ivuxolimab at 0.01 to 10 mg/kg every 2 weeks.

The trim removed 5 bases at V and 8 bases at J, leaving 12 bases unmatched. The germline gives CDR1 LNHDA, CDR2 SQIVND (reference sequence). This CDR3 spans 16 amino acids. Generated by immunoSEQ multiplex PCR, the TCRdb table keeps only in-frame clones and is missing some. Of around 80,000 clones in the sample, 65% to 90% were seen once. Blood samples were obtained at baseline, cycle 4 day 1, and cycle 7 day 1. Specimen: CD4+ or CD8+ T cells sorted from blood, collected in a trial of the OX40 agonist ivuxolimab. The J gene is TRBJ1-4, the V gene TRBV19, with 9 bases aligning to TRBD1. This TCR was sampled from an adult with an advanced solid tumor such as melanoma, head and neck, liver or kidney cancer. The DNA of the CDR3 is TGTGCCAGTAGTGGGGAAACAGGGGGCGCAAGGGAAAAACTGTTTTTT. Protein product: CASSGETGGAREKLFF.